These 14 T cell receptor beta chains share one sample of origin, sequenced in a study of blood T cell repertoires in COVID-19. The assay was immunoSEQ multiplex PCR, and TCRdb's table has in-frame clones only and misses some. The table includes some 190,000 clones, 75% to 90% detected once. Sequences were obtained from peripheral blood. The origin of the receptors is a man aged 60 to 75 with acute or convalescent COVID-19.

This chain uses TRBV27 with TRBJ1-2; TRBD1 aligns across 7 bases. The germline CDR1 and CDR2 sequences are MNHEY and SMNVEV (reference sequence). The CDR3 has 15 amino acids. V dropped 1 base and J dropped 1; count of bases not matched to a gene: 3. The CDR3 coding sequence is TGTGCCAGCAGTTTATTTCAGGGGGATAACTATGGCTACACCTTC. Protein sequence: CASSLFQGDNYGYTF.

This rearrangement joins TRBV28 to TRBJ1-2, with 8 bases aligning to TRBD1. The ends lost 5 bases at V and 4 bases at J; junction bases unmatched: 6. The germline V gene has CDR1 MDHEN and CDR2 SYDVKM. The CDR3 is 14 amino acids. In DNA, the CDR3 is TGTGCCAGCAGTACAGGGGGTGGGCTCTATGGCTACACCTTC. Translating it yields CASSTGGGLYGYTF.

The V call is TRBV27, the J call TRBJ2-3; D possibly corresponds to TRBD2 (5 bases). Germline assignment: CDR1 MNHEY and CDR2 SMNVEV (reference sequence). V dropped 2 bases and J dropped 4 bases, with 10 bases sitting between them. The CDR3 totals 14 residues. The CDR3 DNA reads TGTGCCAGCAGTTTACCGGGGTTGGCAGATACGCAGTATTTT. Its protein is CASSLPGLADTQYF.

This sequence joins TRBV5-6 and TRBJ2-6; D is perhaps TRBD1 (5 bases). V was pared by 0 bases and J by 1 base, with 8 bases between. CDR3 size: 16 residues. In germline, CDR1 is SGHDT, CDR2 YYEEEE. CDR3 region: CASSLDGASGANVLTF. In nucleotides, the CDR3 is TGTGCCAGCAGCTTGGATGGGGCTTCTGGGGCCAACGTCCTGACTTTC.

This clone was detected many times. The gene calls are TRBV2 and TRBJ2-1; 11 nucleotides match TRBD1. Germline lookup yields CDR1 SNHLY and CDR2 FYNNEI. Trimming cost V 6 bases and J 7 bases; bases outside gene matches: 5. The CDR3 has 14 residues. CDR3 region: CASRGTGGWNEQFF. CDR3 bases: TGTGCCAGCAGGGGGACAGGGGGGTGGAATGAGCAGTTCTTC.

The chain has TRBV29-1 and TRBJ2-3; 10 nucleotides agree with TRBD2. V lost 3 bases to trimming and J lost 5 bases; unmatched junction nucleotides: 5. Germline V gene sequence: CDR1 SQVTM, CDR2 ANQGSEA. This CDR3 has 14 residues. As DNA, the CDR3 is TGCAGCGTTGATCTAGCGGGAGAACAAGATACGCAGTATTTT. Translated: CSVDLAGEQDTQYF.

The V call is TRBV9, the J call TRBJ2-5; 8 bases map to TRBD2. CDR1 and CDR2 from the germline V gene are SGDLS and YYNGEE. Trimming took 4 bases from V and 0 from J; bases not matched to a gene: 5. The CDR3 covers 15 residues. CDR3 in amino acids: CASSSTSGDQETQYF. Written as DNA, the CDR3 is TGTGCCAGCAGCTCCACTAGCGGTGACCAAGAGACCCAGTACTTC.

This chain joins TRBV6-1 and TRBJ1-6; no definite D call. CDR1 and CDR2 from the germline V gene are MNHNS and SASEGT. This CDR3 contains 15 residues. Trimming left V 3 bases short and J 14 bases short, with 20 bases between. CDR3 protein: CASSDPLITMVALHF. The CDR3 coding sequence is TGTGCCAGCAGTGATCCCCTAATAACCATGGTGGCCCTCCACTTT.

J is TRBJ2-7 and V is TRBV7-8; D is possibly TRBD2 (6 bases). Germline CDR1 is SGHVS and CDR2 is FQNEAQ. CDR3 length: 11 residues. The V gene lost 6 bases and the J gene lost 9 bases, with 12 bases spanning the gap. DNA of the CDR3: TGTGCCAGCAGGAATAGGGGAGGGCAGTACTTC. Translated: CASRNRGGQYF.

The chain links TRBV5-5 to TRBJ1-6; TRBD1 might be the D (6 bases). Trimming took 4 bases from V and 7 from J, leaving 18 bases between them. The germline gives CDR1 SGHKS, CDR2 YYEKEE (reference sequence). This CDR3 region has 16 residues. The CDR3 is CASSISRGGGNSPLHF. The CDR3 nucleotides are TGTGCCAGCAGCATTAGCAGGGGTGGCGGGAATTCACCCCTCCACTTT.

V usage is TRBV5-1 and J usage is TRBJ2-1, with TRBD2 identical over 9 bases. Trimming removed 1 base from V and 13 bases from J; junction bases left unmatched: 12. The CDR3 extends over 15 amino acids. Germline V gene sequence: CDR1 SGHRS, CDR2 YFSETQ. CDR3 sequence (DNA): TGCGCCAGCAGCTTGAGATTTTCGCGGGAGGGCCGACAGTTCTTC. Its protein product is CASSLRFSREGRQFF.

The chain uses TRBV10-3 and TRBJ2-3; no clear D. Between the trimmed V and J ends, which lost 0 bases and 6 bases, there was a span of 7 bases. CDR1 and CDR2 (germline): ENHRY, SYGVKD. CDR3 length: 13 residues. The CDR3: CAISESSADTQYF. CDR3 in DNA: TGTGCCATCAGTGAGTCTTCTGCGGATACGCAGTATTTT.

This chain uses TRBV3-1 (or the pseudogene TRBV3-2) with TRBJ2-7, with a possible D match to TRBD2 (5 bases). From germline, CDR1 is LGHDT and CDR2 YNNKEL (reference sequence). CDR3 length: 15 amino acids. V gave up 0 bases and J gave up 3 bases, with 12 bases separating them. The CDR3 reads CASSQDQRPRYEQYF. CDR3 bases: TGTGCCAGCAGCCAAGATCAGCGGCCACGCTACGAGCAGTACTTC.

This chain uses TRBV9 with TRBJ2-7; 7 bases are shared with TRBD1. CDR1 is SGDLS and CDR2 is YYNGEE in the germline V gene. V trimming: 4 bases; J trimming: 2 bases; junction bases outside the gene matches: 6. The CDR3 consists of 14 residues. CDR3 sequence reads: CASSSGTDPYEQYF. Here the CDR3 DNA reads TGTGCCAGCAGCTCCGGGACAGACCCCTACGAGCAGTACTTC.